The next 17 T cell receptor beta chains were all read from a single sample in a study of blood T cell repertoires in COVID-19. Assay used: immunoSEQ multiplex PCR; TCRdb lists only in-frame clones, some missing. The profile shows 100,000 to 150,000 clones, about 80% of them singletons. Specimen: peripheral blood. The source is a human donor in a cohort sampled during active COVID-19.

The chain joins TRBV18 to TRBJ1-2, with D hard to call. The germline V and J ends were trimmed by 6 bases and 6 bases, with 14 bases remaining between them. Germline V gene data show CDR1 as KGHSH and CDR2 as LQKENI. The length of the CDR3 is 13 residues. CDR3 loop: CASSPDKNNGYTF. The CDR3 DNA sequence: TGTGCCAGCTCGCCAGATAAGAACAATGGCTACACCTTC.

The chain couples TRBV19 to TRBJ2-2; TRBD2 is a possible D gene (6 bases). This CDR3 region has 15 residues. Looked up from germline, CDR1 is LNHDA and CDR2 is SQIVND (reference sequence). V gave up 0 bases and J gave up 1 base, with 6 bases separating them. CDR3 sequence reads: CASSIEGLNTGELFF. CDR3 in DNA: TGTGCCAGTAGTATAGAGGGACTGAACACCGGGGAGCTGTTTTTT.

Notes on this clone: A junction end diverges from the germline sequence, so it may reflect a read error. V and J are TRBV7-7 and TRBJ1-1; D is undetermined. CDR1 SSHAT and CDR2 FNYEAQ come from the germline V gene (reference sequence). This CDR3 has 15 amino acids. CDR3 sequence: CASSLRRPTETEAFF. The CDR3 nucleotides are TGTGCTAGCAGCTTAAGGCGCCCAACAGAAACTGAAGCTTTCTTT.

The chain links TRBV4-2 to TRBJ2-5; tentative D call: TRBD2 (5 bases). This CDR3 has 15 residues. Germline V gene data show CDR1 as LGHNA and CDR2 as YNFKEQ. Trimming cost V 4 bases and J 2 bases, with 14 bases left between them. The CDR3 spells CASSPGGLLQETQYF. The DNA of the CDR3 is TGTGCCAGCAGCCCAGGAGGACTTTTACAAGAGACCCAGTACTTC.

The J gene is TRBJ1-1, the V gene TRBV5-8, with D hard to call. The CDR3 contains 13 residues. Germline CDR1 and CDR2: SGHTS and YDEGEE. The germline V and J ends were trimmed by 0 bases and 1 base, with 4 bases remaining between them. DNA for the CDR3: TGTGCCAGCAGCTTGGACAGGAACACTGAAGCTTTCTTT. Amino acid sequence: CASSLDRNTEAFF.

The rearrangement joins TRBV9 to TRBJ2-2, with 14 bases that match TRBD2. The CDR3 is made up of 17 amino acids. Per germline, CDR1 SGDLS and CDR2 YYNGEE. V lost 2 bases and J lost 6; bases outside the gene matches: 6. Here the CDR3 DNA reads TGTGCCAGCAGCGTTGAAGGGACTAGCGGGGGTCCCGGGGAGCTGTTTTTT. As protein: CASSVEGTSGGPGELFF.

The chain employs TRBV28 and TRBJ1-1; D unresolved. Germline-derived CDR1 and CDR2 are MDHEN and SYDVKM. The CDR3 covers 16 residues. Trimming cost V 3 bases and J 0 bases, with 14 bases left between them. The CDR3 is CASSFRYSIMNTEAFF. In nucleotides, the CDR3 is TGTGCCAGCAGTTTTCGATACAGCATCATGAACACTGAAGCTTTCTTT.

The J gene is TRBJ2-3, the V gene TRBV7-8; D is unresolved. V was pared by 5 bases and J by 0 bases, with 9 bases between. Germline CDR1 reads SGHVS; CDR2 reads FQNEAQ. This CDR3 spans 14 amino acids. The CDR3: CASSPLASTDTQYF. In DNA form, the CDR3 reads TGTGCCAGCAGCCCCCTGGCCAGCACAGATACGCAGTATTTT.

The rearrangement joins TRBV7-3 to TRBJ2-6; weak D call: TRBD1 (6 bases). This CDR3 comprises 17 residues. Trimming took 4 bases from V and 0 from J, leaving 13 bases between them. Germline V gives CDR1 SGHTA, CDR2 FQGTGA. CDR3 residues: CASSSGTLSSGANVLTF. The CDR3, as DNA: TGTGCCAGCAGCTCCGGGACACTGAGCTCTGGGGCCAACGTCCTGACTTTC.

The gene calls are TRBV7-3 and TRBJ2-6, with 8 nucleotides matching TRBD1. Trimming at V came to 11 bases and at J to 3 bases, leaving 9 bases not matched to a gene. The CDR3 length is 15 residues. The V gene's germline CDR1 is SGHTA and CDR2 FQGTGA. The CDR3 region is CASAQGAFGANVLTF. CDR3 DNA: TGTGCCTCAGCGCAGGGGGCCTTTGGGGCCAACGTCCTGACTTTC.

The chain carries TRBV15 and TRBJ2-3; 7 positions agree with TRBD1. CDR1 and CDR2 (germline): LNHNV, YYDKDF (reference sequence). The CDR3 is made up of 16 amino acids. The junction had 10 bases not matched to a gene; V was cut back by 4 bases and J by 3 bases. The CDR3 region has the DNA TGTGCCACCAGCAACCGCAGGGGGACCTGGACAGATACGCAGTATTTT. Encoded protein: CATSNRRGTWTDTQYF.

The chain links TRBV18 to TRBJ2-5, with a tentative D call TRBD1 (5 bases). Germline CDR1 KGHSH, CDR2 LQKENI. With 3 bases removed from V and 4 bases from J, the gap between germline ends came to 15 bases. CDR3 size: 15 residues. In DNA, the CDR3 is TGTGCCAGCTCACCTTTCGCGGACACAGCAGAGACCCAGTACTTC. It encodes CASSPFADTAETQYF. The full variable domain, completed using reference TRBV18 and TRBJ2-5, is NAGVMQNPRHLVRRRGQEARLRCSPMKGHSHVYWYRQLPEEGLKFMVYLQKENIIDESGMPKERFSAEFPKEGPSILRIQQVVRGDSAAYFCASSPFADTAETQYFGPGTRLLVL.

The rearrangement uses TRBV5-1 and TRBJ2-2; 12 nucleotides match TRBD2. Losses at the gene ends were 0 bases for V and 12 bases for J; bases not matched to a gene: 9. The CDR3 length is 16 residues. The germline gives CDR1 SGHRS, CDR2 YFSETQ. This CDR3 is CASSLDPSGRAGQLFF. CDR3 bases: TGCGCCAGCAGCTTGGATCCTAGCGGGAGGGCGGGCCAGCTGTTTTTT.

J is TRBJ1-4 and V is TRBV7-9; D is uncertain. Trimming removed 1 base from V and 4 bases from J, with 10 bases in between. The germline CDR1 and CDR2 sequences are SEHNR and FQNEAQ (reference sequence). This CDR3 region has 15 residues. CDR3 sequence: CASSLDGNFNEKLFF. The CDR3 DNA sequence: TGTGCCAGCAGCTTAGACGGGAACTTTAATGAAAAACTGTTTTTT.

This clone was detected a few times. The chain combines TRBV6-1 with TRBJ1-4; D is ambiguous. Germline V gene lookup returns CDR1 MNHNS and CDR2 SASEGT. Deletions cut 2 bases from V and 3 bases from J, with 10 bases between. The CDR3 is 15 amino acids. The CDR3 is CASSEFWRSNEKLFF. CDR3 coding DNA: TGTGCCAGCAGTGAATTTTGGCGGTCTAATGAAAAACTGTTTTTT.

On this clone: Other DNA sequences in this sample translate to the same CDR3. The V gene is TRBV7-2, the J gene TRBJ2-5; D possibly corresponds to TRBD1 (6 bases). Trimming left V 3 bases short and J 2 bases short, with 7 bases between. This CDR3 contains 13 residues. Germline assignment: CDR1 SGHTA and CDR2 FQGNSA. The CDR3 sequence: CASSFDRQETQYF. DNA of the CDR3: TGTGCCAGCAGCTTTGACAGGCAAGAGACCCAGTACTTC.

The V call is TRBV18, the J call TRBJ2-5, with 9 bases that match TRBD2. The V gene's germline CDR1 is KGHSH and CDR2 LQKENI. V gave up 3 bases and J gave up 7 bases; unmatched junction bases: 9. The CDR3 totals 15 residues. CDR3 region: CASSPRRGGTGTQYF. As DNA, the CDR3 is TGTGCCAGCTCACCGAGGCGGGGGGGAACCGGGACCCAGTACTTC.